This section outlines one TCR beta chain sequence together with its context. The data stem from a study of beta chain features in type 1 diabetes. The study reverse transcribed the entire isolated RNA, so it sequenced expressed TCRB transcripts. Generated by immunoSEQ multiplex PCR, the TCRdb table keeps only in-frame clones and is missing some. The sample includes about 270,000 clones, about 14% seen only once; the top ten take around 0.026%. Each population that was sorted was more than 98% pure. Sequences were obtained from naive CD4+ T cells from blood. The source of this sequence is a woman in her 40s in good health.

CDR3 DNA sequence: TGTGCCAGTAGTAGACTAGTTCGGGATACGCAGTATTTT. Amino acid sequence: CASSRLVRDTQYF. The chain links TRBV19 to TRBJ2-3, with D possibly TRBD2 on 6 matching bases. Germline values: CDR1 LNHDA, CDR2 SQIVND (reference sequence). Trimming stripped 4 bases from V and 6 bases from J, with 11 bases between. This CDR3 region has 13 residues.